Below are 13 T cell receptor beta chains sequenced from a single sample in a study of radiation and T cells in renal cell carcinoma. Time point in this sample: blood 4 weeks post-SBRT, at nephrectomy. Treatment here: 15 Gy SBRT to primary tumor, nephrectomy 4 weeks later. Some clones are missing from TCRdb's copy, which holds only in-frame ones; the method was immunoSEQ multiplex PCR. The sample gives fewer than 85,000 clones, about 89% of which show up once; 6% is in the top ten. The material was blood, obtained from a patient whose treatment included radiotherapy and nephrectomy. The receptors were sampled from a woman between 65 and 79 years old with renal cell carcinoma.

About this clone: An end of the junction differs from the germline gene, which may be a read error. The rearrangement links TRBV13 to TRBJ2-3, with 7 nucleotides matching TRBD1. CDR3 length: 16 residues. The germline V gene encodes CDR1 PRHDT and CDR2 FYEKMQ (reference sequence). CDR3 residues: CASSLGTVANTDTQYF. Here the CDR3 DNA reads TGTGCCAGCAGCCTAGGGACAGTCGCTAACACAGATACGCAGTATTTT.

This clone occurred a few times. The rearrangement uses TRBV27 and TRBJ2-1, with D perhaps assigned TRBD1 or TRBD2 (7 bases each). The V gene's germline CDR1 is MNHEY and CDR2 SMNVEV (reference sequence). The length of the CDR3 is 14 residues. V was pared by 8 bases and J by 2 bases, with 13 bases between. The CDR3 DNA reads as TGTGCCAGCTGGCAGGGGGGGACCTACAATGAGCAGTTCTTC. This sequence encodes CASWQGGTYNEQFF.

The table lists this clone with many counts. Other DNA sequences in this specimen translate into the identical CDR3. The CDR3 loop is CASSQDAGAAYEQYF. As DNA, the CDR3 is TGTGCCAGCAGCCAAGATGCGGGGGCCGCTTACGAGCAGTACTTC. The gene calls are TRBV4-2 and TRBJ2-7, with D possibly matching TRBD2 (7 bases). The V gene lost 0 bases and the J gene lost 4 bases, with 13 bases spanning the gap. The CDR3 is 15 amino acids. The V gene's germline CDR1 is LGHNA and CDR2 YNFKEQ.

This CDR3 is CASSATGFGQPQHF. CDR3 sequence (DNA): TGTGCCAGCAGCGCAACAGGTTTCGGTCAGCCCCAGCATTTT. The chain has TRBV5-5 and TRBJ1-5; D may be TRBD1 (5 bases). Germline assignment: CDR1 SGHKS and CDR2 YYEKEE (reference sequence). The CDR3 covers 14 residues. With 4 bases removed from V and 6 bases from J, the gap between germline ends came to 14 bases.

The genes are TRBV28 and TRBJ1-5; TRBD1 aligns across 10 bases. Losses at the gene ends were 6 bases for V and 2 bases for J; bases not matched to a gene: 4. The CDR3 is made up of 15 amino acids. Germline CDR1 and CDR2: MDHEN and SYDVKM. CDR3 amino acids: CASSSGQGGNQPQHF. In DNA, the CDR3 is TGTGCCAGCAGCTCTGGACAGGGGGGCAATCAGCCCCAGCATTTT. Based on the CDR3 plus reference TRBV28 and TRBJ1-5, the full variable domain is DVKVTQSSRYLVKRTGEKVFLECVQDMDHENMFWYRQDPGLGLRLIYFSYDVKMKEKGDIPEGYSVSREKKERFSLILESASTNQTSMYLCASSSGQGGNQPQHFGDGTRLSIL.

This clone showed up just once. The chain combines TRBV5-6 with TRBJ2-7, with TRBD1 as a possible D gene (5 bases). Germline values: CDR1 SGHDT, CDR2 YYEEEE. Between the trimmed V and J ends, which lost 1 base and 4 bases, there was a span of 12 bases. CDR3 size: 14 residues. This CDR3 is CASSLTGLLYEQYF. The CDR3 region has the DNA TGTGCCAGCAGCTTGACAGGCTTACTTTACGAGCAGTACTTC.

V gene TRBV19 combines with J gene TRBJ2-5, with 7 bases identical to TRBD1. CDR3 length: 16 amino acids. In germline, CDR1 is LNHDA, CDR2 SQIVND (reference sequence). V was clipped by 4 bases and J by 2 bases; unmatched bases: 10. CDR3 in DNA: TGTGCCAGTAGTACCGACCGTCGGGACAGACAAGAGACCCAGTACTTC. Its protein product is CASSTDRRDRQETQYF.

This clone was picked up a small number of times. V and J are TRBV6-6 and TRBJ1-6; 9 bases match TRBD1. CDR3 length equals 14 residues. CDR1 MNHNY and CDR2 SVGAGI come from the germline V gene (reference sequence). Germline trimming cut 5 bases from V and 7 bases from J; bases unmatched to any gene: 3. In nucleotides, the CDR3 is TGTGCCAGCAGTCGGACAGGGGAAAATTCACCCCTCCACTTT. This codes for CASSRTGENSPLHF.

V is TRBV28 and J is TRBJ1-2; 11 positions match TRBD1. The CDR3 contains 15 residues. Trimming at V came to 5 bases and at J to 4 bases, leaving 6 bases not matched to a gene. Per the germline V gene, CDR1 is MDHEN and CDR2 is SYDVKM. Here the CDR3 reads CASSPPGTGGYGYTF. CDR3 bases: TGTGCCAGCAGTCCTCCCGGGACAGGGGGCTATGGCTACACCTTC.

The V call is TRBV2, the J call TRBJ1-2, with D unresolved. The CDR3 spans 12 residues. Germline V gene sequence: CDR1 SNHLY, CDR2 FYNNEI. The germline V and J ends were trimmed by 4 bases and 4 bases, with 7 bases remaining between them. Here the CDR3 DNA reads TGTGCCAGCAGTGCGCGGACCTATGGCTACACCTTC. It translates to CASSARTYGYTF.

V gene TRBV11-2 combines with J gene TRBJ2-7; 7 nucleotides align to TRBD2. Germline V lookup: CDR1 SGHAT, CDR2 FQNNGV. Losses at the gene ends were 5 bases for V and 2 bases for J; bases not matched to a gene: 9. The CDR3 loop spans 15 amino acids. CDR3 amino acids: CASSPDGGGPYEQYF. The CDR3 bases are TGTGCCAGCAGCCCCGATGGGGGAGGGCCCTACGAGCAGTACTTC.

This clone was seen more than once but under ten times. CDR3 in amino acids: CASSHGPPGLAGYEQYF. The DNA of the CDR3 is TGTGCCAGCAGCCATGGGCCTCCCGGACTAGCGGGGTACGAGCAGTACTTC. This chain links TRBV4-2 with TRBJ2-7; 12 nucleotides align to TRBD2. Germline CDR1 is LGHNA and CDR2 is YNFKEQ. V shed 3 bases and J 4 bases; nucleotides not matched to a gene: 10. The CDR3 length is 17 residues.

The chain uses TRBV15 and TRBJ1-5, with 7 bases lining up with TRBD1. CDR1 LNHNV and CDR2 YYDKDF come from the germline V gene (reference sequence). The CDR3 runs 16 residues. V was pared by 0 bases and J by 3 bases, with 5 bases of the junction left unmatched. The CDR3: CATSRDRTGDNQPQHF. The CDR3, as DNA: TGTGCCACCAGCAGAGATCGTACAGGGGACAATCAGCCCCAGCATTTT.